This T cell receptor beta chain was identified during a study of T cell repertoires in aging, cancer and after chemotherapy. General study results and limits: Untreated cancer patients had significantly lower blood TCR diversity than age-matched healthy donors.

Amplification of TCR beta used genomic DNA extracted from peripheral blood. The V gene's germline CDR1 is DFQATT and CDR2 SNEGSKA (reference sequence). CDR3 length: 16 residues. A few counts support this clonotype. Its cognate antigen is unknown. Compared with germline, one end of the junction differs, possibly owing to a read error. Multiplex touch-down PCR with TRB-A/B primers amplified rearranged V-D-J TRB sequences. One entry per CDR3 protein, called by TCRdb with MiXCR from the multiplex PCR reads. This sample has 10,000 to 11,000 distinct CDR3 sequences, with about 40% found just once. Sequencing was performed on blood. The origin of this receptor is a human donor in good health. The rearrangement uses TRBV20-1 and TRBJ2-2; 8 nucleotides align to TRBD1. CDR3 residues: CSARPYLTGVEGGLFF. As DNA, the CDR3 is TGCAGTGCCCGACCCTATCTGACAGGGGTCGAGGGGGGGCTGTTTTTT.